This T cell receptor beta chain originates from a study of T cells in Graves' hyperthyroidism and ophthalmopathy. Study-level background: Staff took peripheral blood when the initial diagnosis was made, before any treatment began.

This clonotype came up many times. Authors of the study amplified TCR beta CDR3 regions from RNA transcripts. The HTBI set primed first-round TCR CDR3 RT-PCR. TCRdb passed the multiplex PCR reads through MiXCR, listing each CDR3 protein once. Of about 400,000 distinct CDR3 sequences listed, over 11% are singletons. Active moderate-to-severe ophthalmopathy, Clinical Activity Score at least 3, NOSPECS at least 4, under 3 months' duration. Patients with uncontrolled infections, other autoimmune diseases, pregnancy or lactation were excluded. Germline V gene sequence: CDR1 SEHNR, CDR2 FQNEAQ (reference sequence). The CDR3 extends over 16 amino acids. The J segment lost 10 bases and the V segment lost 4 bases, leaving 7 bases of the junction unmatched.

The sequence derives from a man aged 50 to 59 with Graves' ophthalmopathy. V and J are TRBV7-9 and TRBJ2-1; TRBD2 matches 16 bases. Sequenced sample: blood. CDR3: CASSSGTSGRAPEQFF. The CDR3 DNA reads TGTGCCAGCAGCTCCGGGACTAGCGGGAGGGCCCCGGAGCAGTTCTTC.